One T cell receptor (beta chain) is described in this entry. The target antigen is unknown. CDR1 is SQVTM and CDR2 is ANQGSEA in the germline V gene. Trimming cost V 7 bases and J 0 bases; bases outside gene matches: 6. CDR3 length equals 15 residues. This sample was included in a study of T cell responses to AZD1222 COVID-19 vaccine. General observations from the study: Among those given AZD1222, only five to seven were seropositive at baseline.

Assay: immunoSEQ multiplex PCR; the TCRdb copy retains only in-frame clones and omits some. The sample includes approximately 160,000 clones, 70% to 90% of them seen just once. The chain joins TRBV29-1 to TRBJ2-6; 7 bases line up with TRBD2. Sequenced here: peripheral blood, sampled on day 0 of MenACWY control vaccination. This TCR came from an adult in good health. This CDR3 is CSAKLALSGANVLTF. CDR3 nucleotide sequence: TGCAGCGCCAAACTAGCGCTCTCTGGGGCCAACGTCCTGACTTTC. The full variable domain, its missing parts supplied by reference TRBV29-1 and TRBJ2-6, is SAVISQKPSRDICQRGTSLTIQCQVDSQVTMMFWYRQQPGQSLTLIATANQGSEATYESGFVIDKFPISRPNLTFSTLTVSNMSPEDSSIYLCSAKLALSGANVLTFGAGSRLTVL.